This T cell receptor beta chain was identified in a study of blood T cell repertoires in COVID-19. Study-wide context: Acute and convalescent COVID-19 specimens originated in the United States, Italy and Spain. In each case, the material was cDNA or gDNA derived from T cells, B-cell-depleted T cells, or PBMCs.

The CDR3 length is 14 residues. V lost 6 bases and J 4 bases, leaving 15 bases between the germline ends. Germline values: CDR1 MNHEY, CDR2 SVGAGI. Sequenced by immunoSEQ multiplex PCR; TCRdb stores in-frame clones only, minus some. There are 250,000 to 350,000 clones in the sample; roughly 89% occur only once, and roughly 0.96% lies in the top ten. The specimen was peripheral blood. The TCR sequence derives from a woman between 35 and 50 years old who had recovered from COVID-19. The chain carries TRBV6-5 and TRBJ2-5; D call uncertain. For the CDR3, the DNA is TGTGCCAGCAGAGATCGGGTCCACGGAGAGACCCAGTACTTC. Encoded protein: CASRDRVHGETQYF.